The 16 T cell receptor beta chains in this list originate from one sample, sequenced in a study of T-cell memory formation after mild COVID-19. A single record per CDR3 protein comes from TCRdb applying MiXCR to the 5' RACE reads. Of some 190,000 distinct CDR3 sequences detected, around 15% appear once; the ten largest clones hold under 2.5%. The sequenced sample was PBMCs or a T cell subset sorted from them (not recorded which). The receptors derive from an adult woman who had mild COVID-19 (a few samples of this study predate the infection). Cell type and time point are not known.

This clonotype was recorded at least ten times. This sequence joins TRBV5-1 and TRBJ2-7; tentative D call: TRBD1 (6 bases). In germline, CDR1 is SGHRS, CDR2 YFSETQ. The CDR3 consists of 15 residues. V was shortened by 3 bases and J by 2 bases, with 15 bases between the two germline ends. The CDR3 sequence is CASSSPPTGTYEQYF. The CDR3 nucleotides read TGCGCCAGCAGCTCACCCCCGACAGGCACCTACGAGCAGTACTTC.

This clonotype was observed at least ten times. The V and J genes are TRBV5-4 and TRBJ1-5; no firm D call. In germline, CDR1 is SGHNT, CDR2 YYREEE (reference sequence). CDR3 length: 13 amino acids. The V gene lost 2 bases and the J gene lost 2 bases, with 5 bases spanning the gap. The CDR3 protein is CASSFEGNQPQHF. CDR3 in DNA: TGTGCCAGCAGCTTTGAAGGCAATCAGCCCCAGCATTTT.

The table lists this clonotype with a few counts. The J gene is TRBJ2-2, the V gene TRBV3-1; maybe TRBD2 (5 bases). Germline V gives CDR1 LGHDT, CDR2 YNNKEL (reference sequence). The V end lost 2 bases, the J end lost 6 bases, and 10 bases lay between the germline ends. The CDR3 consists of 14 residues. The CDR3 coding sequence is TGTGCCAGCAGCCAAACTAGTCTCGCCGGGGAGCTGTTTTTT. It specifies CASSQTSLAGELFF.

This chain links TRBV4-2 with TRBJ2-2, with 9 positions matching TRBD2. CDR3 size: 18 residues. Germline CDR1 LGHNA, CDR2 YNFKEQ. V gave up 0 bases and J gave up 7 bases; unmatched junction bases: 12. CDR3 residues: CASSQDPGLASQIGELFF. CDR3 DNA sequence: TGTGCCAGCAGCCAAGATCCCGGACTAGCGTCACAGATCGGGGAGCTGTTTTTT.

The chain employs TRBV27 and TRBJ2-5; 9 bases line up with TRBD2. Germline V gene data show CDR1 as MNHEY and CDR2 as SMNVEV (reference sequence). The CDR3 spans 14 residues. Trimming at V came to 5 bases and at J to 4 bases, leaving 5 bases not matched to a gene. This CDR3 reads CASSRLLAGETQYF. CDR3 nucleotides: TGTGCCAGCAGTAGATTACTAGCGGGAGAGACCCAGTACTTC.

This chain joins TRBV21-1 and TRBJ2-1. TRBV21-1 is shown as a pseudogene. The CDR3 spans 13 residues. The CDR3 DNA follows: TGTGCCAGCAGCAAAGATATGGTACAATTGCAGTTCTTC. It specifies CASSKDMVQLQFF.

CDR3 protein: CSVATGGSGATEAFF. Here the CDR3 DNA reads TGCAGCGTTGCTACAGGGGGCAGTGGGGCCACTGAAGCTTTCTTT. V is TRBV29-1 and J is TRBJ1-1; 9 nucleotides agree with TRBD1. The CDR3 sequence is 15 residues long. J was trimmed by 4 bases and V by 4 bases; bases with no gene match: 10. In germline, CDR1 is SQVTM, CDR2 ANQGSEA. Supplemented by reference TRBV29-1 and TRBJ1-1, the full variable domain reads SAVISQKPSRDICQRGTSLTIQCQVDSQVTMMFWYRQQPGQSLTLIATANQGSEATYESGFVIDKFPISRPNLTFSTLTVSNMSPEDSSIYLCSVATGGSGATEAFFGQGTRLTVV.

The sample holds a few counts of this clonotype. The chain carries TRBV2 and TRBJ2-1; 10 bases match TRBD2. Trimming took 6 bases from V and 6 from J; bases not matched to a gene: 2. The CDR3 extends over 13 amino acids. Germline V CDR1 and CDR2: SNHLY, FYNNEI. CDR3 loop: CASRRTSGNEQFF. In DNA form, the CDR3 reads TGTGCCAGCAGACGGACTAGCGGCAATGAGCAGTTCTTC.

This clonotype was observed a handful of times. J is TRBJ2-3 and V is TRBV24-1; D gene uncertain. Trimming took 8 bases from V and 1 from J, leaving 12 bases between them. This CDR3 contains 14 residues. Germline V gene data show CDR1 as KGHDR and CDR2 as SFDVKD. CDR3 sequence (DNA): TGTGCCACCATGAGCTCACCACGCACAGATACGCAGTATTTT. It yields the protein CATMSSPRTDTQYF.

The chain links TRBV12-3 or TRBV12-4 to TRBJ1-1; D ambiguous. Trimming left V 6 bases short and J 8 bases short, with 10 bases between. The CDR3 covers 11 residues. The CDR3 here is CASRKEVEAFF. The CDR3 DNA is TGTGCCAGCAGAAAAGAAGTGGAAGCTTTCTTT.

This clonotype has only a few counts. CDR3 coding DNA: TGTGCCAGCAGCCAAGGAGTCGACAGGGGGGAGACCCAGTACTTC. As protein: CASSQGVDRGETQYF. This chain links TRBV3-1 with TRBJ2-5; 9 bases line up with TRBD1. CDR1 and CDR2 (germline): LGHDT, YNNKEL (reference sequence). Trimming removed 1 base from V and 5 bases from J; junction bases left unmatched: 5. The CDR3 runs to 15 residues.

The gene calls are TRBV12-3 or TRBV12-4 and TRBJ1-6; perhaps TRBD1 as D (5 bases). The CDR3 loop spans 14 amino acids. V was shortened by 3 bases and J by 7 bases, with 10 bases between the two germline ends. CDR3 sequence: CASSFKGDNSPLHF. In DNA, the CDR3 is TGTGCCAGCAGTTTTAAAGGGGACAATTCACCCCTCCACTTT.

The gene calls are TRBV20-1 and TRBJ1-1; D remains ambiguous. The CDR3 loop spans 18 amino acids. Germline V gives CDR1 DFQATT, CDR2 SNEGSKA (reference sequence). V was shortened by 0 bases and J by 0 bases, with 20 bases between the two germline ends. CDR3 region: CSARDWSRTLEMNTEAFF. The CDR3, as DNA: TGCAGTGCTAGAGATTGGTCCAGGACCCTCGAGATGAACACTGAAGCTTTCTTT.

This clonotype came up a few times. This rearrangement joins TRBV5-1 to TRBJ1-5, with 7 positions matching TRBD1. The CDR3 runs 16 residues. Trimming cost V 0 bases and J 4 bases; bases outside gene matches: 7. From germline, CDR1 is SGHRS and CDR2 YFSETQ. The CDR3 loop reads CASSLAGPGGNQPQHF. The CDR3 nucleotides are TGCGCCAGCAGCTTGGCCGGGCCAGGGGGGAATCAGCCCCAGCATTTT.

The V call is TRBV13, the J call TRBJ2-1; no definite D call. The germline V gene has CDR1 PRHDT and CDR2 FYEKMQ (reference sequence). V was cut by 5 bases and J by 0 bases, with 14 bases left in between. This CDR3 comprises 16 residues. CDR3 region: CASSPSRPSSYNEQFF. In DNA, the CDR3 is TGTGCCAGCAGCCCCTCGAGGCCTAGCTCCTACAATGAGCAGTTCTTC.

The V gene is TRBV20-1, the J gene TRBJ1-2, with a weak D call TRBD1 (5 bases). Germline V gene sequence: CDR1 DFQATT, CDR2 SNEGSKA (reference sequence). V was pared by 6 bases and J by 4 bases, with 12 bases between. CDR3 size: 12 residues. CDR3 coding DNA: TGCAGTGCCGGACCGGGGGGCTATGGCTACACCTTC. Translated: CSAGPGGYGYTF.